This entry lists 10 T cell receptor beta chains sequenced from one sample in a study of T-cell memory formation after mild COVID-19. TCRdb re-derived calls from the 5' RACE reads in MiXCR, one entry per CDR3 protein. The sample contains roughly 410,000 distinct CDR3 sequences, roughly 26% of which appear only once. The sample was PBMCs or a T cell subset sorted from them (not recorded which). These receptors all come from an adult woman who had mild COVID-19 (a few samples of this study predate the infection). Cell type and time point are not known.

This clonotype was counted ten times or more. A read error may account for a junction end that differs from germline. The chain has TRBV5-5 and TRBJ1-5, with TRBD1 matching 7 bases. The CDR3 consists of 17 residues. Per germline, CDR1 SGHKS and CDR2 YYEKEE (reference sequence). The CDR3 reads CASSLEDIGTANHPQHF. DNA of the CDR3: TGTGCCAGCAGCTTGGAGGATATCGGGACAGCTAATCATCCCCAGCATTTT.

This chain joins TRBV27 and TRBJ2-7; D assignment may be TRBD1 or TRBD2 (5 bases each). The V and J ends lost 3 bases and 2 bases respectively, with 38 bases between them. The CDR3 has 23 amino acids. Germline V lookup: CDR1 MNHEY, CDR2 SMNVEV (reference sequence). The DNA of the CDR3 is TGTGCCAGCAGTTTCTGGTCGGGGACGGAGAGGGTCCGGTCCAACTACGGAACCTACGAGCAGTACTTC. Protein sequence: CASSFWSGTERVRSNYGTYEQYF.

This clonotype was counted a few times. The rearrangement links TRBV12-3 or TRBV12-4 to TRBJ1-2; D is uncertain. V was trimmed by 6 bases and J by 2 bases, leaving 10 bases between them. There are 13 residues in the CDR3. The CDR3 loop reads CASSRVWNYGYTF. The CDR3 coding sequence is TGTGCCAGCAGCCGGGTCTGGAACTATGGCTACACCTTC.

The gene calls are TRBV29-1 and TRBJ1-2, with D perhaps TRBD1 (6 bases). Germline V gives CDR1 SQVTM, CDR2 ANQGSEA. V lost 5 bases and J lost 0, with 13 bases in between. The CDR3 is 14 amino acids. This chain's CDR3 is CSVPRDTANYGYTF. CDR3 in DNA: TGCAGCGTTCCCCGGGACACTGCTAACTATGGCTACACCTTC. The whole variable domain, remainder taken from reference TRBV29-1 and TRBJ1-2, is SAVISQKPSRDICQRGTSLTIQCQVDSQVTMMFWYRQQPGQSLTLIATANQGSEATYESGFVIDKFPISRPNLTFSTLTVSNMSPEDSSIYLCSVPRDTANYGYTFGSGTRLTVV.

The chain links TRBV27 to TRBJ1-2; D call uncertain. V lost 8 bases to trimming and J lost 5 bases, with 15 bases between them. Per the germline V gene, CDR1 is MNHEY and CDR2 is SMNVEV (reference sequence). The CDR3 has 13 amino acids. CDR3 coding DNA: TGTGCCAGCTCGACCACCGGATTATATGGCTACACCTTC. Its translation: CASSTTGLYGYTF.

This clonotype was recorded a few times. V and J are TRBV20-1 and TRBJ2-5; D is possibly TRBD1 (6 bases). Trimming stripped 4 bases from V and 4 bases from J, with 22 bases between. This CDR3 is built from 16 residues. Germline CDR1 reads DFQATT; CDR2 reads SNEGSKA (reference sequence). CDR3 loop: CSAIQGLGVGRETQYF. CDR3 bases: TGCAGTGCTATCCAGGGGTTAGGCGTGGGACGAGAGACCCAGTACTTC.

The V and J genes are TRBV20-1 and TRBJ2-1, with D tentatively TRBD2 (5 bases). The germline V gene encodes CDR1 DFQATT and CDR2 SNEGSKA (reference sequence). The length of the CDR3 is 13 residues. V was pared by 3 bases and J by 5 bases, with 11 bases between. The CDR3 region is CSARTTRNNEQFF. The DNA for the CDR3 is TGCAGTGCTAGGACCACTAGGAACAATGAGCAGTTCTTC.

In its sample, this clonotype was seen a few times. This chain uses TRBV12-3 or TRBV12-4 with TRBJ2-7; D gene uncertain. Trimming took off 1 base at V and 4 bases at J, with 8 bases between the two ends. There are 13 residues in the CDR3. In DNA, the CDR3 is TGTGCCAGCAGTTTAGACTCCGGGTACGAGCAGTACTTC. Translating it yields CASSLDSGYEQYF.

A few counts support this clonotype. This chain joins TRBV20-1 and TRBJ2-1; TRBD2 might be the D (7 bases). Germline lookup yields CDR1 DFQATT and CDR2 SNEGSKA (reference sequence). The V gene lost 3 bases and the J gene lost 3 bases, with 12 bases spanning the gap. CDR3 length: 14 amino acids. Here the CDR3 DNA reads TGCAGTGCTAGTTGGGGGGGCGGCTACAATGAGCAGTTCTTC. Amino acid sequence: CSASWGGGYNEQFF.

The rearrangement links TRBV27 to TRBJ1-1; 7 bases map to TRBD1. Germline lookup yields CDR1 MNHEY and CDR2 SMNVEV (reference sequence). CDR3 length: 16 amino acids. Losses at the gene ends were 4 bases for V and 1 base for J; bases not matched to a gene: 9. CDR3 in amino acids: CASSYPGTVTNTEAFF. The CDR3 DNA is TGTGCCAGCAGTTACCCCGGGACAGTCACGAACACTGAAGCTTTCTTT.